One and the same sample provided the 18 T cell receptor beta chains below, sequenced in a study of control samples from healthy donors and cancer patients. Sequencing used immunoSEQ multiplex PCR; TCRdb keeps in-frame clones, though not all of them. The sample carries about 54,000 clones, nearly 96% recorded once. Sequencing was done on a sample of blood. The receptors were sampled from a woman in her 30s in good health.

This clone has only one observation. The rearrangement joins TRBV5-8 to TRBJ2-2; D unresolved. V lost 7 bases and J 4 bases, leaving 17 bases between the germline ends. The CDR3 covers 15 residues. Germline CDR1 and CDR2: SGHTS and YDEGEE. Written as DNA, the CDR3 is TGTGCCAGCCCTCGGGTAAGGGCCAGCACCGGGGAGCTGTTTTTT. Amino acid sequence: CASPRVRASTGELFF.

The V gene is TRBV2, the J gene TRBJ2-5; D is perhaps TRBD1 (5 bases). The V end was cut by 6 bases, the J end by 4 bases, with 15 bases between. CDR1 and CDR2 from the germline V gene are SNHLY and FYNNEI. The CDR3 is 14 residues long. DNA of the CDR3: TGTGCCAGCAGCGGGTTCCAGGGTCGAGAGACCCAGTACTTC. This sequence encodes CASSGFQGRETQYF.

The count of this clone is one. This rearrangement joins TRBV30 to TRBJ2-7; TRBD2 matches at 9 bases. V gave up 5 bases and J gave up 3 bases; unmatched junction bases: 11. The CDR3 sequence is 15 residues long. CDR1 and CDR2 (germline): GTSNPN, SVGIG (reference sequence). The DNA of the CDR3 is TGTGCCTGGCCGTGGACGGGACTAGCTCTCTACGAGCAGTACTTC. Protein sequence: CAWPWTGLALYEQYF.

The chain links TRBV5-6 to TRBJ1-1; 7 nucleotides agree with TRBD1. Trimming cost V 0 bases and J 8 bases; bases outside gene matches: 1. The V gene's germline CDR1 is SGHDT and CDR2 YYEEEE. CDR3 length: 12 residues. The CDR3 DNA sequence: TGTGCCAGCAGCTTGGGGACAGGCGAAGCTTTCTTT. It translates to CASSLGTGEAFF.

This clone was seen only once. The V and J genes are TRBV11-1 and TRBJ2-1, with D hard to call. This CDR3 contains 15 residues. V was cut by 4 bases and J by 2 bases, with 12 bases left in between. Germline lookup yields CDR1 SGHAT and CDR2 FQDESV (reference sequence). The DNA for the CDR3 is TGTGCCAGCAGCTCTCAGGAGAGGCCCTACAATGAGCAGTTCTTC. Encoded protein: CASSSQERPYNEQFF.

The chain recombines TRBV7-6 with TRBJ2-2, with D unresolved. Trimming took 3 bases from V and 6 from J, leaving 20 bases between them. The CDR3 loop spans 17 amino acids. Germline CDR1 SGHVS, CDR2 FNYEAQ. CDR3: CASSLGPSQSTAGELFF. The CDR3 region has the DNA TGTGCCAGCAGCTTGGGTCCCTCACAAAGCACTGCCGGGGAGCTGTTTTTT.

The genes are TRBV19 and TRBJ2-1, with 8 bases fitting TRBD2. V lost 1 base to trimming and J lost 8 bases; unmatched junction nucleotides: 4. CDR3 length: 14 residues. The V gene's germline CDR1 is LNHDA and CDR2 SQIVND (reference sequence). This CDR3 is CASSIGTSRDEQFF. The CDR3 bases are TGTGCCAGTAGTATAGGGACTAGCCGGGATGAGCAGTTCTTC.

J is TRBJ2-5 and V is TRBV5-1, with D unclear. The germline gives CDR1 SGHRS, CDR2 YFSETQ. V shed 2 bases and J shed 0 bases, with 8 bases lying between them. CDR3 size: 14 residues. This CDR3 reads CASSFQRNQETQYF. In DNA, the CDR3 is TGCGCCAGCAGCTTCCAACGAAACCAAGAGACCCAGTACTTC.

This clone was seen just once. The chain couples TRBV28 to TRBJ1-6, with D maybe TRBD1 (5 bases). CDR3 size: 15 residues. The germline V gene encodes CDR1 MDHEN and CDR2 SYDVKM. The V gene lost 6 bases and the J gene lost 0 bases, with 9 bases spanning the gap. CDR3: CASRDGTSYNSPLHF. The CDR3 bases are TGTGCCAGCAGAGACGGGACCTCCTATAATTCACCCCTCCACTTT. The full variable domain, completed using reference TRBV28 and TRBJ1-6, is DVKVTQSSRYLVKRTGEKVFLECVQDMDHENMFWYRQDPGLGLRLIYFSYDVKMKEKGDIPEGYSVSREKKERFSLILESASTNQTSMYLCASRDGTSYNSPLHFGNGTRLTVT.

The count of this clone is one. V usage is TRBV27 and J usage is TRBJ1-5; D unclear. V lost 6 bases and J 0 bases, leaving 12 bases between the germline ends. The CDR3 runs 15 residues. Germline lookup yields CDR1 MNHEY and CDR2 SMNVEV (reference sequence). The CDR3 DNA is TGTGCCAGCAGCCCGGGCCTCTATAGCAATCAGCCCCAGCATTTT. Protein sequence: CASSPGLYSNQPQHF.

This chain connects TRBV5-1 to TRBJ1-1; 8 positions agree with TRBD1. The CDR3 spans 17 residues. The junction had 9 bases not matched to a gene; V was cut back by 0 bases and J by 2 bases. CDR1 and CDR2 from the germline V gene are SGHRS and YFSETQ. The CDR3 sequence: CASSLDGRGPVNTEAFF. The CDR3 nucleotides read TGCGCCAGCAGCTTGGATGGCAGGGGGCCTGTTAACACTGAAGCTTTCTTT.

V is TRBV9 and J is TRBJ2-1; D is unclear. Looked up from germline, CDR1 is SGDLS and CDR2 is YYNGEE. Trimming took 0 bases from V and 7 from J, leaving 11 bases between them. The CDR3 runs to 14 residues. The CDR3 reads CASSVGSNPNEQFF. CDR3 in DNA: TGTGCCAGCAGCGTAGGATCAAATCCTAATGAGCAGTTCTTC.

This chain links TRBV7-6 with TRBJ2-7; possibly TRBD1 or TRBD2 for D (6 bases each). V lost 7 bases and J 0 bases, leaving 10 bases between the germline ends. This CDR3 spans 13 amino acids. Germline values: CDR1 SGHVS, CDR2 FNYEAQ. CDR3 nucleotide sequence: TGTGCCAGCACGAAGGGGGGCTCCTACGAGCAGTACTTC. Amino acid sequence: CASTKGGSYEQYF.

The chain recombines TRBV28 with TRBJ2-7; 7 bases match TRBD1. CDR1 and CDR2 (germline): MDHEN, SYDVKM. The CDR3 is 14 amino acids. J lost 2 bases, V lost 5 bases, and 6 bases had no gene match. The CDR3 sequence is CASSRQGRPYEQYF. CDR3 DNA: TGTGCCAGCAGTCGACAGGGTAGGCCCTACGAGCAGTACTTC. Looking up the rest from reference TRBV28 and TRBJ2-7 gives the full variable domain: DVKVTQSSRYLVKRTGEKVFLECVQDMDHENMFWYRQDPGLGLRLIYFSYDVKMKEKGDIPEGYSVSREKKERFSLILESASTNQTSMYLCASSRQGRPYEQYFGPGTRLTVT.

In this sample, this clone turned up once. V gene TRBV7-9 combines with J gene TRBJ1-1; 9 bases are shared with TRBD1. Trimming removed 2 bases from V and 5 bases from J; junction bases left unmatched: 6. In germline, CDR1 is SEHNR, CDR2 FQNEAQ (reference sequence). The CDR3 length is 15 residues. This chain's CDR3 is CASSLTGGAGTEAFF. In nucleotides, the CDR3 is TGTGCCAGCAGCTTAACAGGGGGCGCAGGAACTGAAGCTTTCTTT. Using reference TRBV7-9 and TRBJ1-1 for the parts outside the CDR3, the full variable domain is DTGVSQNPRHKITKRGQNVTFRCDPISEHNRLYWYRQTLGQGPEFLTYFQNEAQLEKSRLLSDRFSAERPKGSFSTLEIQRTEQGDSAMYLCASSLTGGAGTEAFFGQGTRLTVV.

This clone was seen once. This chain links TRBV29-1 with TRBJ2-1; no clear D. The germline gives CDR1 SQVTM, CDR2 ANQGSEA. Deletions cut 3 bases from V and 6 bases from J, with 3 bases between. The CDR3 is 10 residues long. CDR3 DNA sequence: TGCAGCGTTGACAGCAATGAGCAGTTCTTC. Translated: CSVDSNEQFF.

V is TRBV19 and J is TRBJ2-1; no clear D gene. Trimming removed 3 bases at V and 6 bases at J, with 21 bases between. Germline V lookup: CDR1 LNHDA, CDR2 SQIVND (reference sequence). The CDR3 is 17 residues long. CDR3 bases: TGTGCCAGTAGTATCTTGGCTGGGCGAGGTCGCGTCAATGAGCAGTTCTTC. Its protein product is CASSILAGRGRVNEQFF.

CDR3 amino acids: CASSTTLTVTDEQYF. The DNA for the CDR3 is TGTGCCAGCAGCACCACCCTGACAGTAACGGACGAGCAGTACTTC. The chain uses TRBV28 and TRBJ2-7, with TRBD1 as a possible D gene (5 bases). Trimming took 6 bases from V and 5 from J, leaving 20 bases between them. The CDR3 covers 15 residues. Germline CDR1 and CDR2: MDHEN and SYDVKM. The full variable domain, its missing parts supplied by reference TRBV28 and TRBJ2-7, is DVKVTQSSRYLVKRTGEKVFLECVQDMDHENMFWYRQDPGLGLRLIYFSYDVKMKEKGDIPEGYSVSREKKERFSLILESASTNQTSMYLCASSTTLTVTDEQYFGPGTRLTVT.